This T cell receptor beta chain emerged from a study of human T cells and chemical hapten exposure. Overall study: During the roughly 24-week study period, patients had diphenylcyclopropenone applied to the scalp every week.

Time point noted: patch test 3, about 24 weeks after DPC sensitization. Specified treatment: therapeutic diphenylcyclopropenone sensitization with weekly scalp DPC. The CDR3 totals 13 residues. Trimming pared 3 bases from V and 5 bases from J, leaving 11 bases between. CDR1 is MNHEY and CDR2 is SMNVEV in the germline V gene (reference sequence). This clonotype appeared many times. TCRdb independently ran MiXCR on the RACE reads; one entry per CDR3 protein. The sample consists of about 84,000 distinct CDR3 sequences, about 10% of them appearing once. The sequence derives from a woman aged 50 to 60 with alopecia areata. Some clones in this sample may be carry-over from other donors' samples. This specimen consisted of whole blood, obtained in connection with sensitization to the hapten diphenylcyclopropenone (DPC). The gene calls are TRBV27 and TRBJ2-7; maybe TRBD2 (6 bases). CDR3 DNA: TGTGCCAGCAGTTTCAGCTGGGGGGACGAGCAGTACTTC. It yields the protein CASSFSWGDEQYF.